Shown below are 24 T cell receptor beta chains from a single sample sequenced in a study of regulatory T cells in long-lasting Graves disease. Time point reported: persistent/refractory GD, antithyroid drugs over 5 years with positive TRAb. Making the TCR library involved RNA that had been extracted from PBMCs. TCR beta libraries were built with iRepertoire HTBI primers and Arm-PCR of CDR3 regions. TCRdb analysed the multiplex PCR reads with MiXCR anew, one entry per CDR3 protein. The sample consists of about half a million distinct CDR3 sequences, around a fifth of them appearing once. Material: peripheral blood mononuclear cells (PBMCs), obtained when the disease was refractory, from a patient treated with antithyroid drugs. Receptors were obtained from a female donor with Graves disease.

This clonotype occurred a few times. The gene calls are TRBV6-1 and TRBJ2-7; 8 bases map to TRBD2. Germline V gene sequence: CDR1 MNHNS, CDR2 SASEGT. The CDR3 length is 14 residues. Trimming cost V 7 bases and J 4 bases; bases outside gene matches: 9. CDR3 nucleotide sequence: TGTGCCAGCAAATCGACGGGGGGGGATTACGAGCAGTACTTC. Encoded protein: CASKSTGGDYEQYF.

The chain recombines TRBV5-1 with TRBJ1-3; the D gene is possibly TRBD1 (5 bases). V gave up 3 bases and J gave up 2 bases, with 15 bases separating them. The CDR3 has 16 residues. Germline loops: CDR1 SGHRS, CDR2 YFSETQ. CDR3 residues: CASSYDLGGAGNTIYF. CDR3 DNA: TGCGCCAGCAGCTACGACCTCGGGGGGGCTGGAAACACCATATATTTT.

This clonotype was seen many times. The chain combines TRBV6-1 with TRBJ1-2, with TRBD1 matching over 7 bases. CDR3 size: 13 residues. Germline V gives CDR1 MNHNS, CDR2 SASEGT. Losses at the gene ends were 3 bases for V and 4 bases for J; bases not matched to a gene: 2. CDR3 protein: CASSEDRPYGYTF. DNA for the CDR3: TGTGCCAGCAGTGAGGACAGGCCCTATGGCTACACCTTC.

This clonotype was observed at least ten times. This chain uses TRBV28 with TRBJ1-5, with D perhaps matching TRBD1 (5 bases). The germline V gene encodes CDR1 MDHEN and CDR2 SYDVKM. CDR3 length: 11 residues. Between the trimmed V and J ends, which lost 9 bases and 6 bases, there was a span of 9 bases. CDR3 in amino acids: CASGGFQPQHF. CDR3 coding DNA: TGTGCCAGTGGGGGATTTCAGCCCCAGCATTTT.

This clonotype showed up many times. This chain uses TRBV20-1 with TRBJ2-2, with 8 positions matching TRBD1. CDR3 size: 11 residues. Looked up from germline, CDR1 is DFQATT and CDR2 is SNEGSKA (reference sequence). With V trimmed by 5 bases and J by 17 bases, 10 bases remained unmatched. As DNA, the CDR3 is TGCAGTGCTCCAACGTTGGGACAGGCCTTTTTT. Translation gives CSAPTLGQAFF.

This clonotype was counted a few times. V and J are TRBV2 and TRBJ2-2; D is unclear. This CDR3 has 11 amino acids. Germline CDR1 SNHLY, CDR2 FYNNEI. With 10 bases removed from V and 1 base from J, the gap between germline ends came to 4 bases. In nucleotides, the CDR3 is TGTGCCACGGAGAACACCGGGGAGCTGTTTTTT. Translation: CATENTGELFF.

The table lists this clonotype with a few counts. V and J are TRBV6-1 and TRBJ2-3, with D unclear. Per the germline V gene, CDR1 is MNHNS and CDR2 is SASEGT. The CDR3 extends over 17 amino acids. Deletions cut 6 bases from V and 6 bases from J, with 25 bases between. The DNA of the CDR3 is TGTGCCAGCAGGCCCGACGGCGGTAGAGAACACACTGATACGCAGTATTTT. This sequence encodes CASRPDGGREHTDTQYF.

The V and J genes are TRBV6-1 and TRBJ2-1; a weak D match, TRBD2 (6 bases). The germline V gene encodes CDR1 MNHNS and CDR2 SASEGT. The V end lost 5 bases, the J end lost 5 bases, and 16 bases lay between the germline ends. The CDR3 is 15 residues long. The CDR3: CASSTQGEVNNEQFF. The CDR3 DNA follows: TGTGCCAGCAGTACCCAAGGGGAGGTGAACAATGAGCAGTTCTTC.

The rearrangement uses TRBV12-3 or TRBV12-4 and TRBJ2-7, with D possibly being TRBD2 (5 bases). Trimming took 8 bases from V and 1 from J, leaving 15 bases between them. The CDR3 extends over 14 amino acids. The CDR3 DNA reads as TGTGCCAGCCGCAAGGCGGGTAAATCCTACGAGCAGTACTTC. Residues: CASRKAGKSYEQYF.

This clonotype was observed at least ten times. The J gene is TRBJ1-2, the V gene TRBV6-1, with a tentative D call TRBD1 (5 bases). The CDR3 loop spans 12 amino acids. In germline, CDR1 is MNHNS, CDR2 SASEGT. Trimming took off 7 bases at V and 7 bases at J, with 13 bases between the two ends. The chain's CDR3 is CASTEGDSGYTF. The CDR3 coding sequence is TGTGCCAGCACCGAGGGCGACAGTGGCTACACCTTC.

A word on this clonotype: A much larger clonotype is one base distant, so this may be a read error. The chain couples TRBV30 to TRBJ1-1, with TRBD1 matching over 9 bases. Germline V gene data show CDR1 as GTSNPN and CDR2 as SVGIG (reference sequence). The CDR3 loop spans 11 amino acids. The CDR3 loop is CAWSWDREASF. The CDR3 DNA sequence: TGTGCCTGGAGTTGGGACAGGGAAGCTTCCTTT.

The chain recombines TRBV7-9 with TRBJ1-4, with 7 bases lining up with TRBD1. This CDR3 comprises 16 residues. Germline values: CDR1 SEHNR, CDR2 FQNEAQ (reference sequence). The junction had 9 bases not matched to a gene; V was cut back by 5 bases and J by 3 bases. The CDR3 DNA is TGTGCCAGCAGCCGAATTTGGGGACAGTCTAATGAAAAACTGTTTTTT. Translating it yields CASSRIWGQSNEKLFF.

There are many counts of this clonotype. J is TRBJ2-5 and V is TRBV28, with unresolved D. The V end lost 5 bases, the J end lost 1 base, and 8 bases lay between the germline ends. The CDR3 sequence is 13 residues long. Germline values: CDR1 MDHEN, CDR2 SYDVKM. The CDR3 protein is CASSPHLQETQYF. In DNA form, the CDR3 reads TGTGCCAGCAGTCCGCACCTCCAAGAGACCCAGTACTTC.

This clonotype was recorded many times. V usage is TRBV2 and J usage is TRBJ2-2, with D perhaps TRBD1 (6 bases). Germline V gene data show CDR1 as SNHLY and CDR2 as FYNNEI. This CDR3 comprises 14 residues. CDR3 loop: CAAGQGSNTGELFF. CDR3 sequence (DNA): TGTGCAGCCGGGCAGGGGTCGAACACCGGGGAGCTGTTTTTT.

A word on this clonotype: A clone one base away is much larger, so this may be a read error. As DNA, the CDR3 is TGTGCCAGCAGTTACCGGTCATACGAGCAGCACTTC. Its protein product is CASSYRSYEQHF. The chain uses TRBV6-5 and TRBJ2-7; D remains unclear. This CDR3 region has 12 residues. Per the germline V gene, CDR1 is MNHEY and CDR2 is SVGAGI.

This clonotype appeared a few times. V usage is TRBV19 and J usage is TRBJ1-5; unclear D gene. The CDR3 totals 15 residues. The V end was cut by 3 bases, the J end by 3 bases, with 12 bases between. CDR1 is LNHDA and CDR2 is SQIVND in the germline V gene (reference sequence). In DNA, the CDR3 is TGTGCCAGTAGTATCGGGGAGACGGTCAATCAGCCCCAGCATTTT. Its protein is CASSIGETVNQPQHF. Full variable domain (missing parts from reference TRBV19 and TRBJ1-5): DGGITQSPKYLFRKEGQNVTLSCEQNLNHDAMYWYRQDPGQGLRLIYYSQIVNDFQKGDIAEGYSVSREKKESFPLTVTSAQKNPTAFYLCASSIGETVNQPQHFGDGTRLSIL.

The CDR3 reads CASSQNPGTYEQYF. The CDR3 coding sequence is TGTGCCAGCAGCCAAAATCCAGGGACCTACGAGCAGTACTTC. This chain uses TRBV7-6 with TRBJ2-7, with D tentatively TRBD1 (5 bases). Germline lookup yields CDR1 SGHVS and CDR2 FNYEAQ. This CDR3 contains 14 residues. The V end lost 5 bases, the J end lost 2 bases, and 13 bases lay between the germline ends.

This clonotype has at least ten counts. The chain employs TRBV3-1 and TRBJ1-2; no clear D. The V and J ends lost 0 bases and 7 bases respectively, with 12 bases between them. CDR1 and CDR2 from the germline V gene are LGHDT and YNNKEL (reference sequence). CDR3 length: 14 amino acids. The CDR3 DNA reads as TGTGCCAGCAGCCAAGATCCGGAGGGCTTTGGCTACACCTTC. The encoded protein is CASSQDPEGFGYTF.

This chain joins TRBV14 and TRBJ2-5, with D uncertain. This CDR3 comprises 12 residues. The V end was cut by 7 bases, the J end by 5 bases, with 11 bases between. Looked up from germline, CDR1 is SGHDN and CDR2 is FVKESK. CDR3 residues: CASNRERETQYF. DNA of the CDR3: TGTGCCAGCAACCGTGAAAGGGAGACCCAGTACTTC. Full variable domain (missing parts from reference TRBV14 and TRBJ2-5): EAGVTQFPSHSVIEKGQTVTLRCDPISGHDNLYWYRRVMGKEIKFLLHFVKESKQDESGMPNNRFLAERTGGTYSTLKVQPAELEDSGVYFCASNRERETQYFGPGTRLLVL.

This clonotype has a count of ten or more. The genes are TRBV11-2 and TRBJ1-4, with TRBD1 matching over 7 bases. The CDR3 extends over 14 amino acids. The V segment lost 5 bases and the J segment 8 bases; nucleotides outside the gene matches: 8. Germline V gene lookup returns CDR1 SGHAT and CDR2 FQNNGV. The CDR3 DNA reads as TGTGCCAGCAGCGTGCAACAGGGGTACGAAAAACTGTTTTTT. This translates into CASSVQQGYEKLFF.

Notes on this clonotype: A read error may be the cause here, since a much bigger clone is one base away. This chain connects TRBV24-1 to TRBJ2-5; D tentatively reads TRBD1 or TRBD2 (6 bases each). Germline V gene lookup returns CDR1 KGHDR and CDR2 SFDVKD. Trimming stripped 2 bases from V and 9 bases from J, with 12 bases between. The CDR3 length is 13 residues. CDR3 DNA sequence: TGTGCCACCAGTGATTCAAGGGGGGAGGCCCAGTACTTC. Its protein product is CATSDSRGEAQYF.

A note on this clonotype: A much bigger clone sits one base away, suggesting this may be a read error. The genes are TRBV6-2 or TRBV6-3 and TRBJ2-7; 7 nucleotides agree with TRBD1. The CDR3 consists of 12 residues. The V and J ends lost 7 bases and 3 bases, in that order; junction bases with no gene match: 3. Per germline, CDR1 MNHEY and CDR2 SVGEGT. CDR3 coding DNA: TGTGCCAGCAAGGCAGGGGGCTACGAGCAGTACTTC. Translated: CASKAGGYEQYF.

Regarding this clonotype: One end of the junction does not line up with germline, which may come from a read error. The chain combines TRBV29-1 with TRBJ1-1; tentatively, D is TRBD1 (5 bases). Germline loops: CDR1 SQVTM, CDR2 ANQGSEA. CDR3 length equals 11 residues. For the CDR3, the DNA is TGCAGCGTTGAATCGGCAGGGAGCGCTCTCTTT. It specifies CSVESAGSALF. Together with reference TRBV29-1 and TRBJ1-1, the CDR3 gives the full variable domain: SAVISQKPSRDICQRGTSLTIQCQVDSQVTMMFWYRQQPGQSLTLIATANQGSEATYESGFVIDKFPISRPNLTFSTLTVSNMSPEDSSIYLCSVESAGSALFGQGTRLTVV.

This clonotype was detected ten times or more. The rearrangement joins TRBV28 to TRBJ1-1; 9 nucleotides line up with TRBD1. This CDR3 region has 15 residues. Germline CDR1 and CDR2: MDHEN and SYDVKM. V shed 7 bases, J shed 6 bases, and the junction held 12 bases outside the gene matches. The CDR3 sequence is CASTPPGQGTPEAFF. CDR3 nucleotides: TGTGCCAGCACACCCCCAGGACAGGGGACCCCTGAAGCTTTCTTT.